This entry lists 9 T cell receptor beta chains sequenced from one sample in a study of blood T cell repertoires in COVID-19. Produced via immunoSEQ multiplex PCR; TCRdb's table is partial and in-frame only. The top ten hold roughly 6.7% of the sample, which has about 250,000 clones, about 91% seen once. Sequenced input: peripheral blood. These receptors were taken from a woman aged 25-40 years with COVID-19, enrolled during active disease.

The chain has TRBV24-1 and TRBJ2-3; possibly TRBD2 for D (5 bases). The CDR3 runs 16 residues. Trimming took off 4 bases at V and 0 bases at J, with 13 bases between the two ends. Germline V lookup: CDR1 KGHDR, CDR2 SFDVKD. This CDR3 reads CATSDPERTSTDTQYF. The CDR3 DNA is TGTGCCACCAGTGACCCTGAGCGGACTAGCACAGATACGCAGTATTTT.

This chain links TRBV21-1 with TRBJ2-7; the table names TRBD2, a call not compared with the DNA. TRBV21-1 is annotated as a pseudogene. The CDR3 length is 16 residues. CDR3 DNA sequence: TGTGCCAGCAGCAAAGTAGGTCCTAGCGGGAAGGGCGAGCAGTACGTC. This translates into CASSKVGPSGKGEQYV.

This chain uses TRBV10-3 with TRBJ2-6; D gene unclear. V was shortened by 9 bases and J by 2 bases, with 8 bases between the two germline ends. CDR3 length: 13 amino acids. CDR1 is ENHRY, CDR2 SYGVKD, per germline. The CDR3: CAILSAGANVLTF. In nucleotides, the CDR3 is TGTGCCATTTTGTCTGCTGGGGCCAACGTCCTGACTTTC.

V gene TRBV7-2 combines with J gene TRBJ2-1; D not certain. This CDR3 region has 14 residues. Germline V gene lookup returns CDR1 SGHTA and CDR2 FQGNSA. The germline V and J ends were trimmed by 3 bases and 10 bases, with 16 bases remaining between them. The DNA of the CDR3 is TGTGCCAGCAGCTTTTTCCAATTCCGGGTCGAGCAGTTCTTC. It translates to CASSFFQFRVEQFF.

V is TRBV7-2 and J is TRBJ2-2; 7 nucleotides agree with TRBD1. CDR1 and CDR2 from the germline V gene are SGHTA and FQGNSA. Germline trimming cut 5 bases from V and 10 bases from J; bases unmatched to any gene: 10. This CDR3 region has 14 residues. CDR3 nucleotide sequence: TGTGCCAGCAGCCCGGACAGGCGTCGCGAGGAGCTGTTTTTT. This codes for CASSPDRRREELFF.

The J gene is TRBJ2-3, the V gene TRBV29-1; D may be TRBD2 (6 bases). Germline assignment: CDR1 SQVTM and CDR2 ANQGSEA. The CDR3 is made up of 13 amino acids. V lost 2 bases to trimming and J lost 5 bases, with 11 bases between them. CDR3 sequence reads: CSVETSGEDTQYF. Here the CDR3 DNA reads TGCAGCGTTGAAACTTCGGGAGAAGATACGCAGTATTTT.

In this sample, this clone turned up once. The chain is built from TRBV2 and TRBJ1-5; maybe TRBD1 (5 bases). This CDR3 comprises 15 residues. Germline CDR1 is SNHLY and CDR2 is FYNNEI. The V end was cut by 4 bases, the J end by 2 bases, with 12 bases between. The CDR3 is CASSAIGQGNQPQHF. The CDR3 coding sequence is TGTGCCAGCAGTGCGATAGGACAAGGCAATCAGCCCCAGCATTTT. The full variable domain, with the rest looked up from reference TRBV2 and TRBJ1-5, is EPEVTQTPSHQVTQMGQEVILRCVPISNHLYFYWYRQILGQKVEFLVSFYNNEISEKSEIFDDQFSVERPDGSNFTLKIRSTKLEDSAMYFCASSAIGQGNQPQHFGDGTRLSIL.

This rearrangement joins TRBV6-5 to TRBJ1-1; D is perhaps TRBD1 (6 bases). The germline gives CDR1 MNHEY, CDR2 SVGAGI. The CDR3 length is 16 residues. Between the trimmed V and J ends, which lost 2 bases and 1 base, there was a span of 14 bases. This chain's CDR3 is CASSYVGAPGNTEAFF. As DNA, the CDR3 is TGTGCCAGCAGTTACGTGGGGGCGCCAGGGAACACTGAAGCTTTCTTT.

The V and J genes are TRBV6-2 or TRBV6-3 and TRBJ1-6; D gene unclear. Between the trimmed V and J ends, which lost 5 bases and 0 bases, there was a span of 14 bases. This CDR3 comprises 17 residues. Germline CDR1 reads MNHEY; CDR2 reads SVGEGT. The CDR3 loop reads CASSLIDRSSYNSPLHF. CDR3 coding DNA: TGTGCCAGCAGTCTGATCGATCGGAGCTCCTATAATTCACCCCTCCACTTT.